A selection of T cell receptor beta chains follows, all from one sample in a study of blood T cell repertoires in COVID-19. This table comes from immunoSEQ multiplex PCR, and its TCRdb copy is limited to in-frame clones, with some not included. Of just over 300,000 clones listed, approximately 89% are singletons. The source material was peripheral blood. These receptors originate from a woman aged 25 to 39 with COVID-19, enrolled during active disease. Each CDR3 is given with its conserved first and last residue. A D gene is named only where the DNA matches it firmly. Clone size is given for some rows only: seen once, a few or many times, or a class if the clone is expanded.

TRBD1 | TRBJ1-5 | TRBV6-1 | 19 | NA | CASSEERWVGQGNGQPQHF | TGTGCCAGCAGTGAAGAAAGATGGGTCGGACAGGGGAATGGGCAGCCCCAGCATTTT
TRBD2 | TRBJ2-2 | TRBV19 | 15 | once | CASGTSGGAVGELFF | TGTGCCAGCGGGACTAGCGGGGGGGCGGTCGGGGAGCTGTTTTTT
TRBD2 | TRBJ2-3 | TRBV28 | 15 | NA | CASSLAGTSVDTQYF | TGTGCCAGCAGTTTAGCAGGCACTAGCGTCGATACGCAGTATTTT
NA | TRBJ2-7 | TRBV2 | 14 | NA | CASSEQGTSYEQYF | TGTGCCAGCAGTGAACAGGGCACCTCCTACGAGCAGTACTTC
TRBD1 | TRBJ1-2 | TRBV5-5 | 14 | NA | CASSRDRVGRGYTF | TGTGCCAGCAGCCGGGACAGGGTGGGTCGGGGCTACACCTTC
NA | TRBJ1-6 | TRBV6-5 | 14 | once | CASRRQQGSSPLHF | TGTGCCAGCAGACGCCAACAGGGAAGTTCACCCCTCCACTTT
NA | TRBJ1-1 | TRBV3-1/TRBV3-2 | 15 | NA | CASSQETNSGPEAFF | TGTGCCAGCAGCCAAGAGACGAACTCAGGGCCCGAAGCTTTCTTT
NA | TRBJ1-1 | TRBV7-9 | 13 | NA | CASSLASVGRAFF | TGTGCCAGCAGCTTAGCGTCCGTCGGTCGGGCTTTCTTT
NA | TRBJ2-5 | TRBV24-1 | 15 | NA | CATSDQTSARETQYF | TGTGCCACCAGTGACCAGACCAGTGCGCGGGAGACCCAGTACTTC
NA | TRBJ1-1 | TRBV6-5 | 14 | NA | CASRAGRGNTEAFF | TGTGCCAGCAGGGCCGGCAGGGGGAACACTGAAGCTTTCTTT
TRBD2 | TRBJ2-5 | TRBV2 | 16 | once | CASRGRTSGGQETQYF | TGTGCCAGCAGGGGTAGGACTAGCGGGGGTCAAGAGACCCAGTACTTC
NA | TRBJ1-6 | TRBV5-1 | 15 | once | CASSLEIPGDSPLHF | TGCGCCAGCAGCTTAGAGATACCGGGGGATTCACCCCTCCACTTT
NA | TRBJ1-4 | TRBV21-1 | 17 | NA | CASHSEGWVTTNEKLFF | TGTGCCAGCCACTCGGAGGGGTGGGTTACAACTAATGAAAAACTGTTTTTT
NA | TRBJ2-6 | TRBV5-5 | 15 | NA | CASSPGVPGANVLTF | TGTGCCAGCAGCCCAGGGGTTCCTGGGGCCAACGTCCTGACTTTC
NA | TRBJ2-2 | TRBV27 | 14 | NA | CASSLGLNTGELFF | TGTGCCAGCAGTTTAGGCCTCAACACCGGGGAGCTGTTTTTT
NA | TRBJ2-5 | TRBV18 | 13 | NA | CASSPGEKETQYF | TGTGCCAGCTCACCAGGGGAGAAGGAGACCCAGTACTTC
TRBD1 | TRBJ1-5 | TRBV15 | 15 | NA | CATSTDRGLNQPQHF | TGTGCCACCAGCACCGACAGGGGCCTCAATCAGCCCCAGCATTTT
TRBD1 | TRBJ1-6 | TRBV6-6 | 16 | NA | CASSYATGTGGSPLHF | TGTGCCAGCAGTTACGCAACCGGGACAGGGGGTTCACCCCTCCACTTT
NA | TRBJ1-6 | TRBV2 | 15 | NA | CASRTPKAYNSPLHF | TGTGCCAGCCGGACACCCAAGGCTTATAATTCACCCCTCCACTTT
NA | TRBJ1-2 | TRBV11-3 | 15 | once | CASSPGTLDTYGYTF | TGTGCCAGCAGCCCCGGGACTCTTGATACCTATGGCTACACCTTC
TRBD1 | TRBJ2-5 | TRBV5-4 | 16 | NA | CASSTGQGVRQETQYF | TGTGCCAGCAGCACCGGACAGGGGGTGCGCCAAGAGACCCAGTACTTC
NA | TRBJ2-5 | TRBV6-5 | 14 | NA | CASSGRGRVETQYF | TGTGCCAGCAGCGGGCGGGGCCGCGTAGAGACCCAGTACTTC
NA | TRBJ1-2 | TRBV14 | 15 | NA | CASSQERRGYYGYTF | TGTGCCAGCAGCCAGGAAAGACGGGGGTACTATGGCTACACCTTC
NA | TRBJ1-4 | TRBV3-1/TRBV3-2 | 12 | NA | CASSQVDRRLFF | TGTGCCAGCAGCCAAGTCGACAGACGACTGTTTTTT
NA | TRBJ1-5 | TRBV6-5 | 12 | once | CASRFEQQPQHF | TGTGCCAGCAGGTTCGAGCAACAGCCCCAGCATTTT
TRBD1 | TRBJ2-7 | TRBV18 | 17 | NA | CASSPVAGGSLIYEQYF | TGTGCCAGCTCACCGGTAGCAGGGGGCTCTCTTATCTACGAGCAGTACTTC
NA | TRBJ1-3 | TRBV4-2 | 16 | NA | CASSPWSGSGGNTIYF | TGTGCCAGCAGCCCCTGGTCTGGCAGCGGTGGAAACACCATATATTTT
NA | TRBJ2-3 | TRBV7-9 | 15 | once | CASSLQGSTADTQYF | TGTGCCAGCAGCTTACAGGGGAGTACGGCAGATACGCAGTATTTT
NA | TRBJ1-5 | TRBV11-3 | 12 | NA | CASSSPLKPQHF | TGTGCCAGCAGCTCTCCCTTAAAGCCCCAGCATTTT
NA | TRBJ1-3 | TRBV3-1/TRBV3-2 | 15 | NA | CASSQGRDSGNTIYF | TGTGCCAGCAGCCAAGGCAGGGACTCTGGAAACACCATATATTTT
NA | TRBJ2-3 | TRBV6-5 | 15 | once | CASSYSGGHTDTQYF | TGTGCCAGCAGTTACTCGGGGGGGCACACAGATACGCAGTATTTT
TRBD2 | TRBJ2-1 | TRBV4-1 | 18 | once | CASSQVGLAGSSYNEQFF | TGCGCCAGCAGCCAAGTGGGACTAGCGGGGAGCTCCTACAATGAGCAGTTCTTC
NA | TRBJ1-5 | TRBV6-5 | 12 | NA | CASRNRDQPQHF | TGTGCCAGCAGGAACAGGGACCAGCCCCAGCATTTT
TRBD2 | TRBJ2-2 | TRBV25-1 | 16 | NA | CASSEEGLAGAGELFF | TGTGCCAGCAGTGAAGAGGGACTAGCGGGTGCCGGGGAGCTGTTTTTT
TRBD1 | TRBJ1-1 | TRBV11-2 | 15 | once | CASSLAGQGVSEAFF | TGTGCCAGCAGCTTAGCGGGACAGGGGGTTTCTGAAGCTTTCTTT
NA | TRBJ1-6 | TRBV2 | 13 | NA | CASSAPGLSPLHF | TGTGCCAGCAGTGCCCCAGGGCTATCACCCCTCCACTTT
NA | TRBJ1-4 | TRBV10-2 | 13 | NA | CASTEVSGEKLFF | TGCGCCAGCACCGAGGTCTCAGGGGAGAAACTGTTTTTT
NA | TRBJ1-5 | TRBV19 | 17 | NA | CASSMVAQAAGGQPQHF | TGTGCCAGTAGTATGGTCGCGCAGGCGGCGGGGGGTCAGCCCCAGCATTTT
TRBD1 | TRBJ1-6 | TRBV4-3 | 15 | NA | CASSQDRGGASPLHF | TGCGCCAGCAGCCAAGATAGAGGGGGCGCCTCACCCCTCCACTTT
NA | TRBJ1-2 | TRBV11-3 | 14 | NA | CASRQTPRPRGYTF | TGTGCCAGCAGGCAAACTCCTCGTCCGAGAGGCTACACCTTC
TRBD1 | TRBJ2-5 | TRBV12-3/TRBV12-4 | 13 | NA | CASREDRVETQYF | TGTGCCAGCAGGGAGGACAGGGTAGAGACCCAGTACTTC
NA | TRBJ2-5 | TRBV9 | 18 | NA | CASSVEVKTRGFEETQYF | TGTGCCAGCAGCGTAGAAGTCAAGACTCGGGGGTTCGAAGAGACCCAGTACTTC
NA | TRBJ2-3 | TRBV4-2 | 20 | NA | CASSQDLVRGGLPLGDTQYF | TGTGCCAGCAGCCAAGATCTTGTTAGGGGGGGCCTCCCTTTGGGAGATACGCAGTATTTT
NA | TRBJ2-2 | TRBV12-3/TRBV12-4 | 13 | NA | CASTPLEVGELFF | TGTGCCAGCACCCCCTTGGAGGTGGGGGAGCTGTTTTTT
TRBD1 | TRBJ2-7 | TRBV27 | 15 | NA | CASSKPGQGTYEQYF | TGTGCCAGCAGCAAGCCCGGACAGGGGACCTACGAGCAGTACTTC
TRBD1 | TRBJ1-1 | TRBV4-1 | 15 | once | CASSQADRGGTEAFF | TGCGCCAGCAGCCAGGCAGACAGGGGTGGCACTGAAGCTTTCTTT
NA | TRBJ1-5 | TRBV7-2 | 13 | NA | CASSIGGNQPQHF | TGTGCCAGCAGCATTGGGGGGAATCAGCCCCAGCATTTT
NA | TRBJ1-4 | TRBV2 | 16 | NA | CASSEEGTGTNEKLFF | TGTGCCAGCAGTGAAGAGGGTACAGGGACTAATGAAAAACTGTTTTTT
NA | TRBJ1-3 | TRBV7-2 | 15 | NA | CASSSSAGIGNTIYF | TGTGCCAGCAGCTCTTCCGCAGGGATCGGAAACACCATATATTTT
NA | TRBJ1-1 | TRBV11-3 | 15 | NA | CASSPGRAYSTEAFF | TGTGCCAGCAGCCCAGGGAGGGCGTATTCCACTGAAGCTTTCTTT